What follows are 13 T cell receptor beta chains derived from one specimen sequenced in a study of identical twins. Each CDR3 protein is one row after TCRdb ran MiXCR on the 5' RACE reads. The table records 540,000 or so distinct CDR3 sequences, approximately 20% of them present only once. These data were also reused for a study on yellow fever vaccine responses in identical twins.

Input material: CD4+ T cells sorted from blood. Receptors were obtained from a woman aged 18-29 years in good health.

At least ten counts were recorded for this clonotype. J is TRBJ2-2 and V is TRBV5-1; D is perhaps TRBD1 or TRBD2 (5 bases each). CDR1 SGHRS and CDR2 YFSETQ come from the germline V gene. The V gene lost 1 base and the J gene lost 7 bases, with 17 bases spanning the gap. The CDR3 consists of 16 residues. CDR3 DNA: TGCGCCAGCAGCTTGCCGGGGACGAGTAGGGACGGGGAGCTGTTTTTT. This codes for CASSLPGTSRDGELFF.

This chain joins TRBV3-1 and TRBJ2-1, with 12 bases fitting TRBD2. V lost 10 bases to trimming and J lost 7 bases; unmatched junction nucleotides: 17. The CDR3 loop spans 17 amino acids. Germline V lookup: CDR1 LGHDT, CDR2 YNNKEL (reference sequence). DNA for the CDR3: TGTGCCACCACCCACAGGACTAGCGGGATTGCTGCTAATGAGCAGTTCTTC. Protein product: CATTHRTSGIAANEQFF.

V gene TRBV12-3 or TRBV12-4 combines with J gene TRBJ2-5; 9 nucleotides align to TRBD2. V dropped 1 base and J dropped 1; count of bases not matched to a gene: 7. This CDR3 has 17 amino acids. CDR3 DNA: TGTGCCAGCAGTTTAGGCGGGAGGGCCGTAGGCCAAGAGACCCAGTACTTC. It yields the protein CASSLGGRAVGQETQYF.

The chain couples TRBV28 to TRBJ2-1; TRBD1 agrees at 7 bases. Germline V gene lookup returns CDR1 MDHEN and CDR2 SYDVKM. The CDR3 runs to 16 residues. Trimming cost V 2 bases and J 0 bases; bases outside gene matches: 4. CDR3 coding DNA: TGTGCCAGCAGTTTACTCCGGGACAGCTCCTACAATGAGCAGTTCTTC. Protein sequence: CASSLLRDSSYNEQFF.

The table lists this clonotype with a few counts. The chain carries TRBV29-1 and TRBJ2-5; D could derive from TRBD1 or TRBD2 (7 bases each). Germline-derived CDR1 and CDR2 are SQVTM and ANQGSEA. The CDR3 has 12 residues. V was pared by 2 bases and J by 6 bases, with 10 bases between. CDR3 sequence reads: CSVEQGGKTQYF. The DNA of the CDR3 is TGCAGCGTTGAACAGGGGGGGAAGACCCAGTACTTC.

The chain is built from TRBV14 and TRBJ2-1, with D perhaps matching TRBD2 (5 bases). Trimming pared 1 base from V and 14 bases from J, leaving 15 bases between. CDR3 length: 13 residues. Germline CDR1 reads SGHDN; CDR2 reads FVKESK. The CDR3: CASSQGQPQREFF. CDR3 nucleotides: TGTGCCAGCAGCCAAGGTCAGCCCCAGAGGGAGTTCTTC.

This CDR3 is CASSLEGGLIRNEQFF. The CDR3 DNA reads TGTGCCAGCAGCTTAGAGGGCGGTCTAATTAGGAATGAGCAGTTCTTC. The chain links TRBV7-9 to TRBJ2-1, with D uncertain. V lost 1 base to trimming and J lost 7 bases, with 17 bases between them. The CDR3 totals 16 residues. The germline gives CDR1 SEHNR, CDR2 FQNEAQ (reference sequence).

This chain connects TRBV5-1 to TRBJ1-3; D gene unclear. The germline CDR1 and CDR2 sequences are SGHRS and YFSETQ. This CDR3 is built from 14 residues. V was clipped by 5 bases and J by 0 bases, with 9 bases between them. CDR3 nucleotide sequence: TGCGCCAGCAGTGGGGAGTTCTCTGGAAACACCATATATTTT. Translating it yields CASSGEFSGNTIYF. The full variable domain, completed using reference TRBV5-1 and TRBJ1-3, is KAGVTQTPRYLIKTRGQQVTLSCSPISGHRSVSWYQQTPGQGLQFLFEYFSETQRNKGNFPGRFSGRQFSNSRSEMNVSTLELGDSALYLCASSGEFSGNTIYFGEGSWLTVV.

This clonotype was found a few times. The CDR3 nucleotides read TGTGCCATCAGTGAGTCCCGGACAGGAGCTAACTATGGCTACACCTTC. It specifies CAISESRTGANYGYTF. This chain joins TRBV10-3 and TRBJ1-2; 7 positions agree with TRBD1. The germline CDR1 and CDR2 sequences are ENHRY and SYGVKD. The CDR3 is 16 residues long. Trimming at V came to 0 bases and at J to 0 bases, leaving 4 bases not matched to a gene.

The chain is built from TRBV24-1 and TRBJ2-3, with D tentatively TRBD2 (6 bases). CDR3 length: 15 amino acids. Trimming removed 6 bases at V and 3 bases at J, with 15 bases between. Germline loops: CDR1 KGHDR, CDR2 SFDVKD. The CDR3 nucleotides read TGTGCCACCAGTATGGAGGGACTGAGTACAGATACGCAGTATTTT. Protein product: CATSMEGLSTDTQYF.

This clonotype occurred a few times. The chain uses TRBV4-1 and TRBJ2-7; either TRBD1 or TRBD2 may fit D (5 bases each). CDR1 is MGHRA and CDR2 is YSYEKL in the germline V gene. Trimming took 11 bases from V and 3 from J, leaving 17 bases between them. CDR3 length: 13 residues. The CDR3, as DNA: TGCGCCTCCCGGGGCGGGCTATTCTACGAGCAGTACTTC. Residues: CASRGGLFYEQYF.

The chain carries TRBV4-2 and TRBJ2-3; 8 bases are shared with TRBD2. Per germline, CDR1 LGHNA and CDR2 YNFKEQ. The CDR3 totals 17 residues. J lost 3 bases, V lost 2 bases, and 10 bases had no gene match. The CDR3 loop reads CASSQFEAGTSTDTQYF. The CDR3 region has the DNA TGTGCCAGCAGCCAATTCGAGGCGGGGACTAGTACAGATACGCAGTATTTT.

The J gene is TRBJ2-5, the V gene TRBV25-1; D possibly corresponds to TRBD2 (5 bases). Per the germline V gene, CDR1 is MGHDK and CDR2 is SYGVNS. Trimming removed 4 bases at V and 4 bases at J, with 10 bases between. The CDR3 has 13 amino acids. CDR3 loop: CASSVGVAETQYF. In DNA form, the CDR3 reads TGTGCCAGCAGTGTCGGGGTAGCAGAGACCCAGTACTTC.